These 25 T cell receptor beta chains came from one sample sequenced in a study of metastatic and nonmetastatic thyroid tumors. All patients were untreated before thyroid surgery. TCRdb re-called clones from the PCR reads using MiXCR. The sample includes tens of thousands of clones, 15% to 20% of them seen just once. The sample was tumor tissue. Receptors were obtained from a female donor with papillary thyroid cancer or a benign thyroid nodule (not recorded which). Some clones in this sample may be carry-over from other donors' samples.

To note about this clone: A read error may explain this, as a much larger clone is one base away. V gene TRBV14 combines with J gene TRBJ2-7; D not certain. This CDR3 has 11 amino acids. Germline CDR1 SGHDN, CDR2 FVKESK. The CDR3 nucleotides read TGTGCCAGCATCCAAGGCTACGAGCAGTACTTC. Translating gives CASIQGYEQYF.

This clone was counted at least ten times. The J gene is TRBJ1-5, the V gene TRBV15, with D hard to call. Between the trimmed V and J ends, which lost 3 bases and 0 bases, there was a span of 3 bases. CDR3 length: 13 amino acids. Germline V lookup: CDR1 LNHNV, CDR2 YYDKDF (reference sequence). For the CDR3, the DNA is TGTGCCACCAGCAGTTTTAGCAATCAGCCCCAGCATTTT. Translating gives CATSSFSNQPQHF.

This chain uses TRBV7-2 with TRBJ2-1; D not resolved. V gave up 5 bases and J gave up 6 bases, with 14 bases separating them. The CDR3 runs to 14 residues. Germline CDR1 SGHTA, CDR2 FQGNSA. CDR3 sequence reads: CASSARAMANEQFF. DNA of the CDR3: TGTGCCAGCAGCGCCCGTGCAATGGCCAATGAGCAGTTCTTC. The whole variable domain, remainder taken from reference TRBV7-2 and TRBJ2-1, is GAGVSQSPSNKVTEKGKDVELRCDPISGHTALYWYRQSLGQGLEFLIYFQGNSAPDKSGLPSDRFSAERTGGSVSTLTIQRTQQEDSAVYLCASSARAMANEQFFGPGTRLTVL.

This clone occurred a few times. A much larger clonotype is one base distant, so this may be a read error. CDR3 loop: CASNLSGAGGELFF. The DNA for the CDR3 is TGTGCCAGCAACCTATCGGGGGCCGGCGGGGAGCTGTTTTTT. The chain combines TRBV12-3 or TRBV12-4 with TRBJ2-2; D may be TRBD1 or TRBD2 (6 bases each). The CDR3 has 14 residues. Deletions cut 7 bases from V and 7 bases from J, with 16 bases between.

Worth noting for this clone: A junction end diverges from the germline sequence, so it may reflect a read error. The rearrangement uses TRBV6-1 and TRBJ1-2; 9 nucleotides match TRBD1. Germline V gives CDR1 MNHNS, CDR2 SASEGT. CDR3 size: 15 residues. The CDR3 protein is CASRRTGAINCGYTF. DNA of the CDR3: TGTGCCAGCAGAAGGACAGGGGCGATTAACTGTGGCTACACCTTC.

V and J are TRBV7-8 and TRBJ2-7; D is perhaps TRBD1 or TRBD2 (5 bases each). V lost 9 bases and J lost 4, with 19 bases in between. Germline V gene data show CDR1 as SGHVS and CDR2 as FQNEAQ. The CDR3 runs to 14 residues. DNA for the CDR3: TGTGCCAGTCCCCGATGGGGGAAGGTTTACGAGCAGTACTTC. Encoded protein: CASPRWGKVYEQYF.

A note on this clone: A junction boundary mismatches the germline segment, possibly from a read error. The chain is built from TRBV12-5 and TRBJ2-5; D might be TRBD1 (6 bases). Germline-derived CDR1 and CDR2 are LGHNT and FRNRAP. This CDR3 is 17 amino acids long. The CDR3 DNA is TGTGCTAGTGGTTTGGGGTTAATGGGGGCCTTCTGGGAGACTCAGTACTTC. Amino acids: CASGLGLMGAFWETQYF.

This clone is classed as medium-sized. The chain is built from TRBV10-3 and TRBJ2-7; TRBD2 agrees at 13 bases. Germline loops: CDR1 ENHRY, CDR2 SYGVKD. The CDR3 covers 15 residues. Losses at the gene ends were 8 bases for V and 4 bases for J; bases not matched to a gene: 8. DNA of the CDR3: TGTGCCATCGGGGTACTAGCGGGAGGGCTTTACGAGCAGTACTTC. This translates into CAIGVLAGGLYEQYF.

For this clone: A junction end diverges from the germline sequence, so it may reflect a read error. Other DNA sequences within the sample encode an identical CDR3. The CDR3 DNA is TGTGTCAGTAGCCAGTGGGACAGCAATTCACCCCTACACTTT. Protein: CVSSQWDSNSPLHF. V is TRBV14 and J is TRBJ1-6, with 7 bases aligning to TRBD1. CDR3 length: 14 amino acids. From germline, CDR1 is SGHDN and CDR2 FVKESK.

This clone occurred many times. The chain recombines TRBV20-1 with TRBJ1-2; 12 positions match TRBD1. The germline V gene encodes CDR1 DFQATT and CDR2 SNEGSKA (reference sequence). V was pared by 3 bases and J by 7 bases, with 6 bases of the junction left unmatched. The CDR3 totals 14 residues. The CDR3 sequence is CSASRRDRGLGYTF. In DNA form, the CDR3 reads TGCAGTGCTAGCCGCCGGGACAGGGGGCTTGGCTACACCTTC.

This clone was detected only a few times. A much larger clone lies one base from this, so it may be a read error. The V and J genes are TRBV10-3 and TRBJ2-1; no clear D gene. V gave up 10 bases and J gave up 6 bases, with 13 bases separating them. This CDR3 is built from 12 residues. Per the germline V gene, CDR1 is ENHRY and CDR2 is SYGVKD. CDR3 coding DNA: TGTGCCACCAAGGTCGAAGGCAATGAGCAGTTCTTC. It translates to CATKVEGNEQFF.

This clone was picked up many times. The chain has TRBV27 and TRBJ2-7, with TRBD2 matching 10 bases. Trimming cost V 2 bases and J 6 bases; bases outside gene matches: 13. This CDR3 contains 17 residues. The germline CDR1 and CDR2 sequences are MNHEY and SMNVEV (reference sequence). CDR3 nucleotide sequence: TGTGCCAGCAGTTTAGTGGGGTTTTCTAGCGGGAGTGGCGAGCAGTACTTC. Translation gives CASSLVGFSSGSGEQYF.

This clone was seen more than once but under ten times. The chain employs TRBV6-2 or TRBV6-3 and TRBJ1-3, with no clear D. V lost 0 bases and J lost 0, with 9 bases in between. The CDR3 is 16 residues long. Germline CDR1 and CDR2: MNHEY and SVGEGT. CDR3 bases: TGTGCCAGCAGTTACTCGACGGCTAGCTCTGGAAACACCATATATTTT. Its protein product is CASSYSTASSGNTIYF.

This clone has a count of ten or more. Other DNA sequences in the same sample also yield this CDR3. The chain links TRBV24-1 to TRBJ2-2; D unresolved. This CDR3 has 11 amino acids. Germline V lookup: CDR1 KGHDR, CDR2 SFDVKD. V lost 10 bases to trimming and J lost 8 bases, with 10 bases between them. CDR3 amino acids: CATSRLGELFF. The CDR3 nucleotides are TGTGCCACAAGTCGTCTAGGGGAGCTGTTTTTT.

This clone was counted ten times or more. The rearrangement joins TRBV7-8 to TRBJ1-5; D is unclear. The CDR3 is 14 amino acids. Germline CDR1 is SGHVS and CDR2 is FQNEAQ. V dropped 7 bases and J dropped 3 bases, with 13 bases sitting between them. The CDR3 region is CASTLAGDNQPQHF. As DNA, the CDR3 is TGTGCCAGCACCCTTGCAGGAGACAATCAGCCCCAGCATTTT.

This clone ranks as medium-sized. The rearrangement joins TRBV28 to TRBJ1-2; the D is unclear. The CDR3 has 15 residues. V lost 5 bases, J lost 0 bases, and 13 bases lay in between. From germline, CDR1 is MDHEN and CDR2 SYDVKM. The CDR3 DNA is TGTGCCAGCAGTCCCTCCGGGGTAGCTAACTATGGCTACACCTTC. It translates to CASSPSGVANYGYTF.

The rearrangement uses TRBV20-1 and TRBJ1-1; D not certain. Trimming stripped 0 bases from V and 9 bases from J, with 17 bases between. This CDR3 region has 14 residues. Germline V gene sequence: CDR1 DFQATT, CDR2 SNEGSKA (reference sequence). CDR3 DNA sequence: TGCAGTGCTAGAGAGGTAGGCCAAACCTTTCAAGCTTTCTTT. Amino acids: CSAREVGQTFQAFF.

This clone was counted a few times. This may be a read error: a much more frequent sequence differs by one nucleotide. Within the sample, other DNA sequences also encode this same CDR3. This rearrangement joins TRBV29-1 to TRBJ2-1, with D unresolved. Looked up from germline, CDR1 is SQVTM and CDR2 is ANQGSEA. This CDR3 has 13 residues. CDR3: CSVETTVRDEQFF. In DNA, the CDR3 is TGCAGCGTTGAGACGACGGTTAGGGATGAGCAGTTCTTT.

This clone was counted many times. The chain is built from TRBV11-2 and TRBJ2-7; a weak D match, TRBD2 (5 bases). The CDR3 spans 13 residues. Trimming shortened V by 0 bases and J by 9 bases, and 12 bases separated the two germline ends. The germline gives CDR1 SGHAT, CDR2 FQNNGV. DNA of the CDR3: TGTGCCAGCAGCTTAGATTCAAGGACTCGGCAGTACTTC. This encodes CASSLDSRTRQYF.

On this clone itself: At the DNA level, this CDR3 is encoded by other sequences in the same sample as well. The chain is built from TRBV20-1 and TRBJ2-5, with D perhaps assigned TRBD1 or TRBD2 (5 bases each). Germline-derived CDR1 and CDR2 are DFQATT and SNEGSKA (reference sequence). This CDR3 spans 14 amino acids. V gave up 6 bases and J gave up 9 bases, with 23 bases separating them. Written as DNA, the CDR3 is TGCAGTGCCTATCCGAGGGGTTTGCCGGAGGCCCAGTACTTC. Translated, it gives CSAYPRGLPEAQYF.

This clone has ten or more counts. The chain joins TRBV18 to TRBJ2-5; D not certain. Deletions cut 4 bases from V and 5 bases from J, with 11 bases between. The CDR3 consists of 13 residues. CDR1 and CDR2 from the germline V gene are KGHSH and LQKENI. DNA for the CDR3: TGTGCCAGCTCACGGGGATTAGGGGAGACCCAGTACTTC. Protein product: CASSRGLGETQYF.

The table lists this clone with a few counts. V usage is TRBV28 and J usage is TRBJ2-7; tentative D call: TRBD1 (7 bases). Germline lookup yields CDR1 MDHEN and CDR2 SYDVKM. This CDR3 spans 15 amino acids. Trimming took off 6 bases at V and 3 bases at J, with 18 bases between the two ends. The chain's CDR3 is CASSPLRDRFYEQYF. DNA for the CDR3: TGTGCCAGCAGCCCATTGCGGGACAGATTCTACGAGCAGTACTTC.

The chain is built from TRBV6-1 and TRBJ1-1, with D unresolved. The CDR3 is 14 residues long. CDR1 MNHNS and CDR2 SASEGT come from the germline V gene. Trimming cost V 7 bases and J 6 bases, with 18 bases left between them. CDR3 bases: TGTGCCAGCATGACGCTCGGGATGAGTGCTGAAGCTTTCTTT. Residues: CASMTLGMSAEAFF.

This clone was observed many times. The gene calls are TRBV19 and TRBJ2-7, with unresolved D. Trimming shortened V by 8 bases and J by 1 base, and 18 bases separated the two germline ends. This CDR3 has 15 residues. Looked up from germline, CDR1 is LNHDA and CDR2 is SQIVND (reference sequence). The CDR3 DNA follows: TGTGCCAGTCGATTCAGGAATCATTTTTCCTACGAGCAGTACTTC. Translation gives CASRFRNHFSYEQYF.

This clone was seen ten or more times. The chain is built from TRBV15 and TRBJ2-7; 7 bases line up with TRBD2. The germline gives CDR1 LNHNV, CDR2 YYDKDF (reference sequence). V was pared by 5 bases and J by 1 base, with 8 bases of the junction left unmatched. The CDR3 sequence is 15 residues long. This chain's CDR3 is CATSVSGGGSYEQYF. CDR3 DNA: TGTGCCACCAGCGTTAGCGGCGGGGGATCCTACGAGCAGTACTTC.